These T cell receptor beta chains were read from a single sample in a study of blood T cell repertoires in COVID-19. The table came from immunoSEQ multiplex PCR; TCRdb's copy has only in-frame clones and leaves some out. The table shows over 350,000 clones, with around 89% occurring only once. Material for sequencing was peripheral blood. These receptors came from a woman between 25 and 40 years old with acute or convalescent COVID-19. CDR3s include the opening cysteine and the closing phenylalanine or tryptophan. The D gene is left open where the match is weak. Rows give clone size only sometimes, using once, few, many, or a class for an expanded clone.

TRBV7-2,NA,TRBJ2-3,TRBD1,TGTGCCAGCAGCCTCCGTAAGGCGCAGGGGGCGACAGATACGCAGTATTTT,CASSLRKAQGATDTQYF
TRBV11-3,NA,TRBJ2-3,TRBD2,TGTGCCAGCAGCTCTTCAACGACTAGCGGGGTCACAGATACGCAGTATTTT,CASSSSTTSGVTDTQYF
TRBV5-4,NA,TRBJ1-2,NA,TGTGCCAGCAGCTTATCCGGAACAGGGAGCTATGGCTACACCTTC,CASSLSGTGSYGYTF
TRBV5-1,NA,TRBJ1-2,TRBD1,TGCGCCAGCAGCTTGGTCGGGACAGGGGACTATGGCTACACCTTC,CASSLVGTGDYGYTF
TRBV4-1,NA,TRBJ1-4,TRBD1,TGCGCCAGCAGCCATGCTTCGAGGGACAGCGGAAAACTGTTTTTT,CASSHASRDSGKLFF
TRBV11-2,NA,TRBJ2-7,NA,TGTGCCAGCAGCTTGGGACTGCAATACGAGCAGTACTTC,CASSLGLQYEQYF
TRBV7-9,once,TRBJ1-3,TRBD1,TGTGCCAGCAGGCAGGGGGCCTCTGGAAACACCATATATTTT,CASRQGASGNTIYF
TRBV20-1,NA,TRBJ2-7,NA,TGCAGTGCTAGCCGGGAAGAGCAGTACTTC,CSASREEQYF
TRBV7-2,NA,TRBJ2-5,TRBD1,TGTGCCAGCAGTGCGACAGGGGGCGCAGTAAAGACCCAGTACTTC,CASSATGGAVKTQYF
TRBV2,NA,TRBJ1-3,NA,TGTGCCAGCAGTTCCGACACCTACTCTGGAAACACCATATATTTT,CASSSDTYSGNTIYF
TRBV7-2,NA,TRBJ2-7,TRBD1,TGTGCCAGCAGCCAAAACAGGGGTTCTTACGAGCAGTACTTC,CASSQNRGSYEQYF
TRBV6-5,once,TRBJ2-3,TRBD2,TGTGCCAGCAGTTACTCCCCAGCGGGGGAGCAGTATTTT,CASSYSPAGEQYF
TRBV2,NA,TRBJ2-7,NA,TGTGCCAGCAGTGAGGAACGGTTCAGCGTCGGGTACGAGCAGTACTTC,CASSEERFSVGYEQYF
TRBV7-2,NA,TRBJ2-5,TRBD1,TGTGCCAGCAGCCCCGGGACAGTTTCAGGGGAGACCCAGTACTTC,CASSPGTVSGETQYF
TRBV7-3,NA,TRBJ2-3,NA,TGTGCCAGCAGCTTAATCAGGGAAGATACGCAGTATTTT,CASSLIREDTQYF
TRBV28,NA,TRBJ2-5,NA,TGTGCCAGCAGTCTACCGGGTTCGAGGGAGACCCAGTACTTC,CASSLPGSRETQYF
TRBV6-5,NA,TRBJ2-2,TRBD1,TGTGCCAGCAGACGGACAGGGGTGGACACCGGGGAGCTGTTTTTT,CASRRTGVDTGELFF
TRBV27,NA,TRBJ2-3,NA,TGTGCCAGCATCTCGGAGGATACGCAGTATTTT,CASISEDTQYF
TRBV7-9,NA,TRBJ2-7,NA,TGTGCCAGCAGCTTAGGGGGGCTATACGAGCAGTACTTC,CASSLGGLYEQYF
TRBV19,NA,TRBJ2-1,NA,TGTGCCAGTAGTAGGAGTTCGTCAGGGGTACTCAGCCCGAGCTCCTACAATGAGCAGTTCTTC,CASSRSSSGVLSPSSYNEQFF
TRBV19,NA,TRBJ2-1,TRBD1,TGTGCCAGTAGTATTTGGCAGGGGGCACGCAATGAGCAGTTCTTC,CASSIWQGARNEQFF
TRBV5-1,NA,TRBJ1-2,NA,TGCGCCAGCAGCCCAGCCCCCGGGAACTACGGCTACACCTTC,CASSPAPGNYGYTF
TRBV2,NA,TRBJ1-4,NA,TGTGCCAGCAGCGCACAACAGGGTTCTAATGAAAAACTGTTTTTT,CASSAQQGSNEKLFF
TRBV5-6,once,TRBJ2-7,TRBD1,TGTGCCAGCAGCTTGGCCGGGGCAGGGGGCTACGAGCAGTACTTC,CASSLAGAGGYEQYF
TRBV27,NA,TRBJ1-2,NA,TGTGCCAGCAGTTTCGCGGGGGCTGGGGGCTACACCTTC,CASSFAGAGGYTF
TRBV6-5,NA,TRBJ2-2,TRBD1,TGTGCCAGCAGCCCGCCGGGGACAGGGGCCGGGGAGCTGTTTTTT,CASSPPGTGAGELFF
TRBV9,NA,TRBJ2-5,TRBD2,TGTGCCAGCAGCGTAGGGGGGGGGAACCAAGAGACCCAGTACTTC,CASSVGGGNQETQYF
TRBV6-4,few,TRBJ1-5,TRBD1,TGTGCCAGCAGTGACCGGCAGGGGGTTGGCAATCAGCCCCAGCATTTT,CASSDRQGVGNQPQHF
TRBV28,NA,TRBJ2-7,NA,TGTGCCAGCAGTTTATGGGCGCAGGGCGGCGAGCAGTACTTC,CASSLWAQGGEQYF
TRBV13,NA,TRBJ1-4,TRBD1,TGTGCCAGCAGCTTAGGAGATGGGACAGGGTTTAAGGAAAAACTGTTTTTT,CASSLGDGTGFKEKLFF
TRBV12-3/TRBV12-4,few,TRBJ1-2,NA,TGTGCCAGCAGTCCGACAGCCTATGGCTACACCTTC,CASSPTAYGYTF
TRBV5-1,NA,TRBJ1-1,NA,TGCGCCAGCAGCTTTTGGCAGTCGAACACTGAAGCTTTCTTT,CASSFWQSNTEAFF
TRBV9,NA,TRBJ2-5,TRBD2,TGTGCCAGCAGCGTAGAAGGGGTGCTGGCGGGGGGTGAGAGAGAGACCCAGTACTTC,CASSVEGVLAGGERETQYF
TRBV5-6,NA,TRBJ1-5,TRBD1,TGTGCCAGTACACAGGGGATACGGGGCAATCAGCCCCAGCATTTT,CASTQGIRGNQPQHF
TRBV7-9,few,TRBJ1-1,TRBD1,TGTGCCAGCAGCCGGACAGGGGTTGGGGCTTTCTTT,CASSRTGVGAFF
TRBV12-3/TRBV12-4,NA,TRBJ1-1,NA,TGTGCCAGCAGTCAAGGAAGGGGTATTGAAGCTTTCTTT,CASSQGRGIEAFF
TRBV6-5,NA,TRBJ2-3,TRBD2,TGTGCCAGCAGTCGAGCGGGGAGCACAGATACGCAGTATTTT,CASSRAGSTDTQYF
TRBV24-1,NA,TRBJ2-1,TRBD1,TGTGCCACCAGTGATTCATCCGGGACAGGGGGCATCAATGAGCAGTTCTTC,CATSDSSGTGGINEQFF
TRBV7-2,NA,TRBJ1-4,TRBD1,TGTGCCAGCAGGAAACAGGGGAGTGGTGAAAAACTGTTTTTT,CASRKQGSGEKLFF
TRBV7-3,NA,TRBJ2-1,TRBD1,TGTGCCAGCAGCGCCATGGACAGGGTCGGAAGGAATGAGCAGTTCTTC,CASSAMDRVGRNEQFF
TRBV4-1,NA,TRBJ1-2,NA,TGCGCCAGCAGCCAAGCCGGTTCGGGAATTTACGGCTACACCTTC,CASSQAGSGIYGYTF
TRBV4-1,NA,TRBJ2-7,TRBD1,TGCGCCAGCAGCCCCGGACAGGGGGCTTACGAGCAGTACTTC,CASSPGQGAYEQYF
TRBV4-1,NA,TRBJ1-4,TRBD1,TGCGCCAGCAGCCACCGAACAGGGGATAATGAAAAACTGTTTTTT,CASSHRTGDNEKLFF
TRBV6-2/TRBV6-3,few,TRBJ2-7,NA,TGTGCCAGCAGCCTCAGGACTATCCCACCAAACGAGCAGTACTTC,CASSLRTIPPNEQYF
TRBV7-9,NA,TRBJ2-5,NA,TGTGCCAGCAGCGAGAAAGAGACCCAGTACTTC,CASSEKETQYF
TRBV5-5,NA,TRBJ1-4,NA,TGTGCCAGCAGCTCTACCCAACAGGGCCACACAACTAATGAAAAACTGTTTTTT,CASSSTQQGHTTNEKLFF
TRBV6-1,NA,TRBJ2-1,TRBD2,TGTGCCAGCAGTGAAGATCGGGGGGGCGGGTACAATGAGCAGTTCTTC,CASSEDRGGGYNEQFF
TRBV24-1,NA,TRBJ2-3,TRBD2,TGTGCCACGCAGGTAGGGGCGGGGGTCCCAGATACGCAGTATTTT,CATQVGAGVPDTQYF